This T cell receptor beta chain was retrieved from a study of early T cells in non-severe SARS-CoV-2 infection. Study-wide background: Sequencing input comprised bulk RNA from unsorted whole blood; chain pairing was not available.

The CDR3 loop spans 14 amino acids. The germline gives CDR1 SGHRS, CDR2 YFSETQ. J was trimmed by 8 bases and V by 4 bases; bases with no gene match: 3. Each CDR3 protein is one row after TCRdb ran MiXCR on the 5' RACE reads. The sample lists 70,000 to 90,000 distinct CDR3 sequences, approximately 12% seen once, with around 3.6% in the top ten. Specimen: whole blood. The TCR was taken from an adult who was a healthcare worker with PCR-confirmed SARS-CoV-2 infection or an uninfected control (not recorded which). The gene calls are TRBV5-1 and TRBJ1-4, with 12 bases matching TRBD1. CDR3 amino acids: CASSRDRGREKLFF. Here the CDR3 DNA reads TGCGCCAGCAGCCGGGACAGGGGGCGAGAAAAACTGTTTTTT.